Listed below are T cell receptor beta chains from one sample, sequenced in a study of blood T cell repertoires in COVID-19. Repertoires were generated with immunoSEQ multiplex PCR, while TCRdb's copy carries only in-frame clones and drops some. The sample carries over 20,000 clones, roughly 84% recorded once. The specimen was peripheral blood. The receptors shown here come from a man aged 70-80 years with acute or convalescent COVID-19. The CDR3 runs from the conserved cysteine through the conserved F or W. A D gene is named only where the DNA matches it firmly. Rows give clone size only sometimes, using once, few, many, or a class for an expanded clone.

clone_size	d_call	j_call	v_call	cdr3_aa	cdr3_nt
.	.	TRBJ2-5	TRBV6-5	CASTGQPLGGETQYF	TGTGCCAGCACGGGACAGCCCCTCGGAGGGGAGACCCAGTACTTC
.	TRBD1	TRBJ2-7	TRBV27	CASSAVTGGAEVQYF	TGTGCCAGCAGTGCCGTGACAGGGGGCGCAGAAGTCCAGTACTTC
few	.	TRBJ1-1	TRBV29-1	CSVSHRAGYTEAFF	TGCAGCGTGTCCCACAGGGCAGGGTACACTGAAGCTTTCTTT
.	.	TRBJ2-7	TRBV9	CASSVSGSPVVTYEQYF	TGTGCCAGCAGCGTATCTGGGAGCCCGGTGGTGACCTACGAGCAGTACTTC
.	TRBD1	TRBJ1-2	TRBV12-3/TRBV12-4	CASSADRNYGYTF	TGTGCCAGCAGTGCGGACAGGAACTATGGCTACACCTTC
.	.	TRBJ1-5	TRBV27	CASRSTQPTLNQPQHF	TGTGCCAGCAGATCGACACAACCTACACTGAATCAGCCCCAGCATTTT
.	TRBD1	TRBJ2-6	TRBV5-1	CASSLDYRGLANVLTF	TGCGCCAGCAGCTTGGACTACAGGGGATTGGCCAACGTCCTGACTTTC
.	TRBD1	TRBJ2-1	TRBV6-2/TRBV6-3	CASSYRDRVYNEQFF	TGTGCCAGCAGTTATAGGGACAGGGTCTACAATGAGCAGTTCTTC
.	TRBD1	TRBJ1-6	TRBV6-2/TRBV6-3	CASSRGTVNSPLHF	TGTGCCAGCAGTCGCGGGACAGTTAATTCACCCCTCCACTTT
.	TRBD2	TRBJ2-1	TRBV7-3	CASSLAGVRYNEQFF	TGTGCCAGCAGCTTAGCGGGAGTTAGGTACAATGAGCAGTTCTTC
.	.	TRBJ1-1	TRBV5-1	CASSGVRQGDTEAFF	TGCGCCAGCAGCGGAGTACGCCAGGGTGACACTGAAGCTTTCTTT
.	.	TRBJ2-5	TRBV5-1	CATRTGSQETQYF	TGCGCCACAAGAACCGGGAGCCAAGAGACCCAGTACTTC
.	TRBD2	TRBJ2-1	TRBV4-1	CASSQEMGLATNEQFF	TGCGCCAGCAGCCAAGAAATGGGACTAGCAACGAATGAGCAGTTCTTC
.	.	TRBJ1-1	TRBV5-6	CASSLFGRDTEAFF	TGTGCCAGCAGCCTCTTCGGCAGGGACACTGAAGCTTTCTTT
.	.	TRBJ1-1	TRBV30	CAWSRGWAEAFF	TGTGCCTGGAGTAGGGGATGGGCTGAAGCTTTCTTT
.	.	TRBJ2-2	TRBV5-1	CASSRTGRANTGELFF	TGCGCCAGCAGCAGAACAGGGCGGGCGAACACCGGGGAGCTGTTTTTT
.	TRBD1	TRBJ1-6	TRBV5-6	CASSPLLQGDGNSPLHF	TGTGCCAGCAGCCCTTTATTGCAGGGGGATGGGAATTCACCCCTCCACTTT
few	.	TRBJ1-4	TRBV12-3/TRBV12-4	CASSRSVEKLFF	TGTGCCAGCAGTCGCAGTGTTGAAAAACTGTTTTTT
.	.	TRBJ1-4	TRBV10-1	CASSPGTYEKLFF	TGCGCCAGCAGCCCCGGGACATACGAAAAACTGTTTTTT
.	.	TRBJ2-1	TRBV18	CASSSDSPSYNEQFF	TGTGCCAGCTCATCAGACTCCCCCTCCTACAATGAGCAGTTCTTC
.	.	TRBJ1-5	TRBV2	CASSLGRDQAQPQHF	TGTGCCAGCAGCCTCGGGAGGGACCAGGCTCAGCCCCAGCATTTT
.	.	TRBJ1-2	TRBV29-1	CSAAGAEGGRGYYGYTF	TGCAGCGCCGCCGGGGCGGAGGGGGGGAGAGGATACTATGGCTACACCTTC
.	TRBD1	TRBJ2-2	TRBV7-8	CASSHTPGGRTGELFF	TGTGCCAGCAGCCATACACCAGGGGGTAGAACCGGGGAGCTGTTTTTT
.	TRBD2	TRBJ2-5	TRBV28	CASIGTSGTPGETQYF	TGTGCCAGCATCGGGACTAGCGGGACCCCAGGGGAGACCCAGTACTTC
.	TRBD2	TRBJ2-7	TRBV5-1	CASSVLAGEQYEQYF	TGCGCCAGCAGCGTCCTAGCGGGGGAACAATACGAGCAGTACTTC
.	.	TRBJ2-5	TRBV10-1	CASSGSSAVKTQYF	TGCGCCAGCAGTGGTTCAAGCGCCGTGAAGACCCAGTACTTC